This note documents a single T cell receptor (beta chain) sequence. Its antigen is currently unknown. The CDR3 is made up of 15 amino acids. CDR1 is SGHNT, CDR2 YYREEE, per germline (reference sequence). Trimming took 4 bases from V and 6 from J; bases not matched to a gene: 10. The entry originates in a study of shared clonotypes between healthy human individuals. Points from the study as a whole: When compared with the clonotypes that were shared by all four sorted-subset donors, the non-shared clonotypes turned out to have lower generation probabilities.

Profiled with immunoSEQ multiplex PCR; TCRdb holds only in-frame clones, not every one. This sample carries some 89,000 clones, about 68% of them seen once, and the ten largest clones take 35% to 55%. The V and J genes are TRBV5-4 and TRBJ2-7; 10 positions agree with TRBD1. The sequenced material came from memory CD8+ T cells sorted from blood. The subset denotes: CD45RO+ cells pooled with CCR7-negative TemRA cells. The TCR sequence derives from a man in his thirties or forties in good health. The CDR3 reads CASSMGGDRGGEQYF. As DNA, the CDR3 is TGTGCCAGCAGCATGGGCGGGGACAGGGGAGGCGAGCAGTACTTC. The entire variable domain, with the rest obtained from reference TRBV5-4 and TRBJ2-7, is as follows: ETGVTQSPTHLIKTRGQQVTLRCSSQSGHNTVSWYQQALGQGPQFIFQYYREEENGRGNFPPRFSGLQFPNYSSELNVNALELDDSALYLCASSMGGDRGGEQYFGPGTRLTVT.